The subject of this entry is one T cell receptor (beta chain). In the source study's methods: Amplification of reference gene primers was used by the study to estimate nucleated cell counts. Sequencing used immunoSEQ multiplex PCR; TCRdb keeps in-frame clones, though not all of them. The DNA was the basis for D and trimming; V, J and clone size are from that table. Of around 130,000 clones listed, roughly four fifths were seen once; the top ten hold more than 15%. These data originate in a study of blood T cell repertoires in COVID-19. This CDR3 has 14 amino acids. V lost 4 bases, J lost 1 base, and 12 bases lay in between. Germline V gene data show CDR1 as SGHRS and CDR2 as YFSETQ. The age range of participants was 18 to 89 years, with residence in approximately 25 US areas. Assignment of participants to cohorts was predicated upon participant-reported clinical history.

The rearrangement uses TRBV5-1 and TRBJ2-7; D uncertain. This TCR was recovered from a man between 25 and 39 years old who had recovered from COVID-19. Sequencing was carried out using PBMCs or T cells enriched from blood (not recorded which). CDR3 residues: CASSPVGDSYEQYF. The CDR3 region has the DNA TGCGCCAGCAGCCCCGTTGGAGATTCCTACGAGCAGTACTTC. Full variable domain (missing parts from reference TRBV5-1 and TRBJ2-7): KAGVTQTPRYLIKTRGQQVTLSCSPISGHRSVSWYQQTPGQGLQFLFEYFSETQRNKGNFPGRFSGRQFSNSRSEMNVSTLELGDSALYLCASSPVGDSYEQYFGPGTRLTVT.